This is a list of T cell receptor beta chains from one sample in a study of shared clonotypes between healthy human individuals. The table came from immunoSEQ multiplex PCR; TCRdb's copy has only in-frame clones and leaves some out. The sample yields about 470,000 clones, 75% to 85% seen once. Material: PBMCs. These receptors were obtained from a woman between 40 and 55 years old in good health. Some clones in this sample may be carry-over from other donors' samples. Both conserved end residues are part of each CDR3. D genes are given only for firm matches.

>TRBD1|TRBV7-9|TRBJ1-2
CASSSAGGGYGYTF
>TRBD1|TRBV4-2|TRBJ2-1
CASSQPDRGWGNEQFF
>NA|TRBV19|TRBJ2-5
CASSITLSGGTQYF
>TRBD2|TRBV30|TRBJ2-7
CAWSIPGLATYEQYF
>NA|TRBV2|TRBJ2-5
CASIRQQETQYF
>NA|TRBV5-4|TRBJ2-2
CASSLEVGPNTGELFF
>NA|TRBV6-1|TRBJ2-1
CASRRRNEQFF
>TRBD1|TRBV9|TRBJ2-1
CASSVRGDRDNEQFF
>TRBD2|TRBV10-3|TRBJ2-3
CAISDYGTNTDTQYF
>TRBD1|TRBV18|TRBJ2-7
CASFPTGGSDEQYF
>NA|TRBV19|TRBJ1-5
CASRGQGFQPQHF
>TRBD1|TRBV9|TRBJ1-6
CASSVRDSNSPLHF
>TRBD1|TRBV10-2|TRBJ1-2
CASSTSQGTGGYGYTF
>NA|TRBV7-2|TRBJ2-7
CASSSPGAYEQYF
>NA|TRBV10-3|TRBJ2-7
CAIRNRDYEQYF
>TRBD2|TRBV5-1|TRBJ2-7
CASSPGTSGRPAASYEQYF
>NA|TRBV30|TRBJ1-1
CAWSAGLNTEAFF
>NA|TRBV4-2|TRBJ2-1
CASSQDRADEQFF
>TRBD2|TRBV7-9|TRBJ2-7
CASSSRRLAGYEQYF
>TRBD2|TRBV6-5|TRBJ2-7
CASSYTVAGEPFEQYF
>TRBD1|TRBV4-1|TRBJ1-4
CASSQGDRDYEKLFF
>NA|TRBV5-4|TRBJ1-1
CASSLVGVDTEAFF
>NA|TRBV6-5|TRBJ2-7
CASSLYRKVYEQYF
>NA|TRBV6-1|TRBJ1-5
CASSEMYWAGSNQPQHF
>TRBD2|TRBV19|TRBJ2-1
CASSGTSVYNEQFF
>NA|TRBV29-1|TRBJ2-1
CSARGDNEQFF
>TRBD1|TRBV27|TRBJ1-1
CASSLGRGVRYEAFF
>TRBD1|TRBV10-3|TRBJ2-7
CAISDLPGQGAISEQYF
>TRBD1|TRBV5-6|TRBJ1-3
CASSSGTGSGNTIYF
>TRBD2|TRBV6-1|TRBJ2-7
CASSNSGSNYEQYF
>TRBD2|TRBV18|TRBJ2-3
CASSPDGTRSTDTQYF
>NA|TRBV4-3|TRBJ1-1
CASSQDLPARGTEAFF
>NA|TRBV19|TRBJ1-1
CASSILGDAEAFF
>NA|TRBV7-2|TRBJ1-6
CASSKGGGSYNSPLHF
>TRBD2|TRBV11-1|TRBJ2-7
CASSLDWLAGVQYF
>NA|TRBV19|TRBJ2-5
CASSSGTRETQYF
>NA|TRBV9|TRBJ2-1
CASDDPGHEQFF
>TRBD1|TRBV30|TRBJ2-4
CAWSVVGQGGIQYF
>NA|TRBV9|TRBJ2-1
CASSPSGSSYNEQFF
>NA|TRBV7-3|TRBJ2-2
CASSRGPPQGTRFNTGELFF
>TRBD1|TRBV9|TRBJ1-2
CASSETGGPYGYTF
>TRBD1|TRBV30|TRBJ1-1
CAWSRTGNAEAFF
>NA|TRBV5-1|TRBJ2-2
CASSLALVGTGELFF
>TRBD2|TRBV11-2|NA
CASSSLAGGPSEQYF
>NA|TRBV18|TRBJ1-3
CASSPSVGGTSGNTIYF
>TRBD2|TRBV6-6|TRBJ2-1
CASSTTPWASGIEQFF
>TRBD1|TRBV28|TRBJ1-4
CASSLGQGVEKLFF
>NA|TRBV14|TRBJ1-1
CASSTGTNTEAFF